This T cell receptor (beta chain) was documented in a study of OX40 agonist ivuxolimab in advanced cancers. Study summary: Patients took ivuxolimab, an agonistic anti-OX40 (CD134) antibody. Three patients, one with hepatocellular carcinoma and two with cutaneous melanoma, responded partially. Ivuxolimab was delivered to patients intravenously every 2 weeks at doses spanning 0.01 to 10 mg/kg.

The CDR3 has 15 residues. Germline V gene data show CDR1 as MNHNS and CDR2 as SASEGT. J gave up 6 bases and V 4 bases, and 8 bases lay outside the gene matches. This clone was picked up one time. Profiled with immunoSEQ multiplex PCR; TCRdb holds only in-frame clones, not every one. The profile shows some 130,000 clones, over 75% of them singletons. The TCR was taken from an adult with an advanced solid tumor such as melanoma, head and neck, liver or kidney cancer. The rearrangement uses TRBV6-1 and TRBJ1-5; 8 nucleotides agree with TRBD1. Here the sequenced sample was CD4+ or CD8+ T cells sorted from blood, taken in a trial of the OX40 agonist ivuxolimab. Here the CDR3 reads CASSVQGALGQPQHF. Written as DNA, the CDR3 is TGTGCCAGCAGTGTCCAGGGGGCGTTGGGTCAGCCCCAGCATTTT.